The 15 T cell receptor beta chains given below trace back to one sample, sequenced in a study of technical replicates of blood from several donors (dated by TCRdb to about 2017). The library came from the immunoSEQ multiplex PCR assay. TCRdb holds this immuneACCESS table with in-frame rearrangements only. Some clones are missing; in checked studies, unresolved V genes explain under half, and the rest has no known cause. A total of more than 80,000 clones appear in this sample, around 96% of them only once. Jointly, the top ten make up around 0.31% of the sample. The source material was T cells isolated from PBMCs. The receptors were gathered from a human donor in good health.

The J gene is TRBJ1-4, the V gene TRBV6-1; TRBD1 aligns across 12 bases. This CDR3 is 17 amino acids long. V dropped 2 bases and J dropped 0; count of bases not matched to a gene: 1. Germline CDR1 is MNHNS and CDR2 is SASEGT. CDR3: CASSERDRGPTNEKLFF. CDR3 bases: TGTGCCAGCAGTGAAAGGGACAGGGGGCCAACTAATGAAAAACTGTTTTTT.

J is TRBJ2-1 and V is TRBV6-1; 11 nucleotides align to TRBD2. In germline, CDR1 is MNHNS, CDR2 SASEGT. The CDR3 loop spans 14 amino acids. Trimming removed 7 bases from V and 4 bases from J; junction bases left unmatched: 3. CDR3 coding DNA: TGTGCCAGCACTGTAGCGGGAGGGTACAATGAGCAGTTCTTC. Amino acid sequence: CASTVAGGYNEQFF.

The chain combines TRBV11-2 with TRBJ2-5; tentative D call: TRBD2 (6 bases). Looked up from germline, CDR1 is SGHAT and CDR2 is FQNNGV. CDR3 size: 18 residues. The V end lost 2 bases, the J end lost 5 bases, and 24 bases lay between the germline ends. In nucleotides, the CDR3 is TGTGCCAGCAGCTTACCCGCGGGAAGCTCCCGCCTTCGGGAGACCCAGTACTTC. This translates into CASSLPAGSSRLRETQYF.

The chain carries TRBV9 and TRBJ2-7; TRBD1 is a possible D gene (5 bases). The V and J ends lost 0 bases and 2 bases respectively, with 12 bases between them. The CDR3 is 15 residues long. Germline V gene data show CDR1 as SGDLS and CDR2 as YYNGEE. The CDR3 loop reads CASSVGSRAAYEQYF. The CDR3 DNA sequence: TGTGCCAGCAGCGTAGGTAGCAGGGCTGCCTACGAGCAGTACTTC.

This clone appeared a single time. The gene calls are TRBV5-1 and TRBJ2-7; 11 bases map to TRBD2. The CDR3 has 14 residues. Trimming cost V 4 bases and J 3 bases; bases outside gene matches: 3. The germline V gene has CDR1 SGHRS and CDR2 YFSETQ. CDR3 nucleotides: TGCGCCAGCAGCAGGACTAGCGGGTTCTACGAGCAGTACTTC. It codes for CASSRTSGFYEQYF.

The chain carries TRBV5-1 and TRBJ1-2, with 12 bases fitting TRBD1. Germline assignment: CDR1 SGHRS and CDR2 YFSETQ. The CDR3 length is 14 residues. V gave up 3 bases and J gave up 8 bases; unmatched junction bases: 5. CDR3 sequence: CASSWGTGGDGYTF. The CDR3 nucleotides read TGCGCCAGCAGCTGGGGGACAGGGGGCGACGGCTACACCTTC.

This chain links TRBV9 with TRBJ2-7; the match to TRBD1 covers 7 bases. The junction had 6 bases not matched to a gene; V was cut back by 4 bases and J by 2 bases. The CDR3 loop spans 14 amino acids. Germline CDR1 SGDLS, CDR2 YYNGEE. In nucleotides, the CDR3 is TGTGCCAGCAGCCCGACAGGGTCGGCCTACGAGCAGTACTTC. Translated, it gives CASSPTGSAYEQYF.

The V call is TRBV6-6, the J call TRBJ1-2; TRBD1 matches at 7 bases. V trimming: 2 bases; J trimming: 6 bases; junction bases outside the gene matches: 6. Germline V gene data show CDR1 as MNHNY and CDR2 as SVGAGI (reference sequence). The CDR3 runs to 14 residues. The CDR3 nucleotides are TGTGCCAGCAGTTACCCGACAGGGACTCATGGCTACACCTTC. This codes for CASSYPTGTHGYTF.

This rearrangement joins TRBV5-4 to TRBJ1-3, with D possibly matching TRBD1 (5 bases). The CDR3 contains 15 residues. V was clipped by 4 bases and J by 3 bases, with 14 bases between them. Germline V gene sequence: CDR1 SGHNT, CDR2 YYREEE (reference sequence). The CDR3 coding sequence is TGTGCCAGCAGCGGGGGGACTCCTGGTGGAAACACCATATATTTT. It encodes CASSGGTPGGNTIYF.

This chain links TRBV5-1 with TRBJ2-1; 9 positions agree with TRBD2. The CDR3 sequence is 17 residues long. The germline V gene encodes CDR1 SGHRS and CDR2 YFSETQ. V shed 6 bases and J 5 bases; nucleotides not matched to a gene: 15. This CDR3 is CASIPQVSGRGDNEQFF. The CDR3 region has the DNA TGCGCCAGCATCCCCCAAGTTAGCGGGAGAGGGGACAATGAGCAGTTCTTC.

The chain couples TRBV4-3 to TRBJ2-3; the match to TRBD1 covers 7 bases. This CDR3 spans 14 amino acids. Germline V CDR1 and CDR2: LGHNA, YSLEER. V trimming: 4 bases; J trimming: 1 base; junction bases outside the gene matches: 2. In nucleotides, the CDR3 is TGCGCCAGCAGCCTCGGACAGGGCACAGATACGCAGTATTTT. Amino acids: CASSLGQGTDTQYF.

The sample holds a few counts of this clone. This sequence joins TRBV19 and TRBJ1-4; the D is unclear. Deletions cut 0 bases from V and 8 bases from J, with 7 bases between. Germline V CDR1 and CDR2: LNHDA, SQIVND (reference sequence). The CDR3 is 13 amino acids. The CDR3 region has the DNA TGTGCCAGTAGTATAGACATCGGGGAAAAACTGTTTTTT. Protein: CASSIDIGEKLFF.

V is TRBV9 and J is TRBJ2-1; 9 nucleotides align to TRBD2. Germline CDR1 reads SGDLS; CDR2 reads YYNGEE. Trimming removed 3 bases from V and 6 bases from J; junction bases left unmatched: 10. The CDR3 length is 16 residues. The CDR3 coding sequence is TGTGCCAGCAGCGAGTCAGGCGGGAGGGTTTTCAATGAGCAGTTCTTC. It is translated as CASSESGGRVFNEQFF.

The chain combines TRBV7-9 with TRBJ2-1, with D perhaps TRBD1 (6 bases). The CDR3 is 18 residues long. Trimming removed 5 bases from V and 0 bases from J, with 20 bases in between. Germline V gene lookup returns CDR1 SEHNR and CDR2 FQNEAQ (reference sequence). Here the CDR3 DNA reads TGTGCCAGCAGCCCCCACTCGGTGGACAGATACTCCTACAATGAGCAGTTCTTC. Protein sequence: CASSPHSVDRYSYNEQFF. The variable domain in full, with the rest retrieved from reference TRBV7-9 and TRBJ2-1, is DTGVSQNPRHKITKRGQNVTFRCDPISEHNRLYWYRQTLGQGPEFLTYFQNEAQLEKSRLLSDRFSAERPKGSFSTLEIQRTEQGDSAMYLCASSPHSVDRYSYNEQFFGPGTRLTVL.

The chain is built from TRBV6-1 and TRBJ1-5, with 8 bases fitting TRBD1. The germline V gene encodes CDR1 MNHNS and CDR2 SASEGT. V lost 3 bases and J lost 7; bases outside the gene matches: 8. The CDR3 runs 15 residues. The CDR3 nucleotides are TGTGCCAGCAGTGATGTGGACAGGGTGAACCAGCCCCAGCATTTT. This translates into CASSDVDRVNQPQHF.